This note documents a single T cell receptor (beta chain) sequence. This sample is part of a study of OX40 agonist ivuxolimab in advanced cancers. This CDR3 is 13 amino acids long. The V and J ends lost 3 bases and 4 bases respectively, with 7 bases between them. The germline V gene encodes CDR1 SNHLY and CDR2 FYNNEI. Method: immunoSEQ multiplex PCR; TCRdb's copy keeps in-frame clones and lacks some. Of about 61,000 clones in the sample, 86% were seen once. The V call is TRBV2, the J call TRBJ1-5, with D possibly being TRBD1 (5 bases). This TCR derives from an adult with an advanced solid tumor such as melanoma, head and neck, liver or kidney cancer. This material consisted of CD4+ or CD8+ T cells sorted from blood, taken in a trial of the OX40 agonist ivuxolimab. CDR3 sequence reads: CASSDRENQPQHF. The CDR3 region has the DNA TGTGCCAGCAGTGACAGGGAGAATCAGCCCCAGCATTTT.